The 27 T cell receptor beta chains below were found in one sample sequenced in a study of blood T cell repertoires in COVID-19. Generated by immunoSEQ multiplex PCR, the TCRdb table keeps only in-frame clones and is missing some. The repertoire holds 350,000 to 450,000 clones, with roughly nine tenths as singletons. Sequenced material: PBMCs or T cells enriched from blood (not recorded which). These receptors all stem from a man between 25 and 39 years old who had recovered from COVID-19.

This CDR3 reads CASRDTGGYYEQYF. CDR3 in DNA: TGTGCCAGCAGGGATACAGGGGGATACTACGAGCAGTACTTC. This chain joins TRBV6-5 and TRBJ2-7; 8 bases map to TRBD1. V shed 6 bases, J shed 3 bases, and the junction held 7 bases outside the gene matches. Germline CDR1 MNHEY, CDR2 SVGAGI. This CDR3 has 14 residues.

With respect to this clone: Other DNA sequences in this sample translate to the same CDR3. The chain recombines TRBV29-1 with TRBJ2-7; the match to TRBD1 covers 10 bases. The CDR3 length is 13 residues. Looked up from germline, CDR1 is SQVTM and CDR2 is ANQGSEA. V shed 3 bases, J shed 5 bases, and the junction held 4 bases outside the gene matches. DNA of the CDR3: TGCAGCGTTGAGAGGGGACAGGGGAACGAGCAGTACTTC. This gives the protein CSVERGQGNEQYF.

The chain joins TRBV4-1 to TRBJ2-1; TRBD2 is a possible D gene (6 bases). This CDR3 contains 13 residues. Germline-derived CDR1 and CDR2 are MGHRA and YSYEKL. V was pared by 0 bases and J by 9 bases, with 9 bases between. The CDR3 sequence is CASSQDGRIEQFF. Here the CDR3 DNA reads TGCGCCAGCAGCCAAGATGGGAGGATTGAGCAGTTCTTC.

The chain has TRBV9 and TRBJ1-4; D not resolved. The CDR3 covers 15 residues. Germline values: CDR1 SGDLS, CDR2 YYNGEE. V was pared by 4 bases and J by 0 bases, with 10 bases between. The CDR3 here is CASSHGGSTNEKLFF. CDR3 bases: TGTGCCAGCAGCCACGGCGGCTCAACTAATGAAAAACTGTTTTTT.

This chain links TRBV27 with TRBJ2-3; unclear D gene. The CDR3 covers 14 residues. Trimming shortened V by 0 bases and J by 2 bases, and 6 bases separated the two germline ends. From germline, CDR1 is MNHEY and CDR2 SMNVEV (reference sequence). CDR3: CASSLSLNTDTQYF. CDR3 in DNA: TGTGCCAGCAGTTTATCACTTAACACAGATACGCAGTATTTT.

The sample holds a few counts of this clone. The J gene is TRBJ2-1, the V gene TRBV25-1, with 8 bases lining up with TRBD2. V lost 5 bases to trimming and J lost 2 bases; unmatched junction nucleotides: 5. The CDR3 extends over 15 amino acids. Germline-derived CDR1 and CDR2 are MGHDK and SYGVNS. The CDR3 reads CASSRAGEAYNEQFF. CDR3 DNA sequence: TGTGCCAGCAGTAGAGCGGGAGAAGCCTACAATGAGCAGTTCTTC.

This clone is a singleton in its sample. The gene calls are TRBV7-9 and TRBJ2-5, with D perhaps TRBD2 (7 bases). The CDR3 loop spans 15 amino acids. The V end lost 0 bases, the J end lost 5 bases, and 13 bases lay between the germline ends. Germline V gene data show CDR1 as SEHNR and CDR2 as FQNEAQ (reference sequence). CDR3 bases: TGTGCCAGCAGCTTAGCCGCGGGGGCGAGGGAGACCCAGTACTTC. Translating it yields CASSLAAGARETQYF.

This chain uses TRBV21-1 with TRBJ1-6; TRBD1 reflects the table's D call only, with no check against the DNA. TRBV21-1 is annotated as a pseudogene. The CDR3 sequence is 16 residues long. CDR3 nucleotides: TGTGCCAGCAGCAAAGCGGAAGTCAGGTATAATTCACCCCTCCACTTT. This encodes CASSKAEVRYNSPLHF.

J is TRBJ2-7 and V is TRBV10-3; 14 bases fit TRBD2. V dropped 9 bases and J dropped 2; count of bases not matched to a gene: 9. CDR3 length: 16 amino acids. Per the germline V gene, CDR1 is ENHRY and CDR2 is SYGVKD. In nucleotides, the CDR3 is TGTGCCATAGGACTAGCGGGAGGATATTCTCCCTACGAGCAGTACTTC. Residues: CAIGLAGGYSPYEQYF.

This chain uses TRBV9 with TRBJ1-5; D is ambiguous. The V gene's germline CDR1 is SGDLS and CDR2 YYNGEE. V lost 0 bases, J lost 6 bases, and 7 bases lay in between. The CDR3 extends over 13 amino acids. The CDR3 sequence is CASSVAGSQPQHF. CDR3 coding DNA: TGTGCCAGCAGCGTAGCAGGTTCTCAGCCCCAGCATTTT.

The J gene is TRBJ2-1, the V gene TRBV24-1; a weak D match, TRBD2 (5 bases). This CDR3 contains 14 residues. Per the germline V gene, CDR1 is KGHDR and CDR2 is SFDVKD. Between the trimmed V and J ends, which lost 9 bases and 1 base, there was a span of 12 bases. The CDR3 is CATAGLSSYNEQFF. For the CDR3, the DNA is TGTGCCACCGCAGGACTTTCTTCCTACAATGAGCAGTTCTTC.

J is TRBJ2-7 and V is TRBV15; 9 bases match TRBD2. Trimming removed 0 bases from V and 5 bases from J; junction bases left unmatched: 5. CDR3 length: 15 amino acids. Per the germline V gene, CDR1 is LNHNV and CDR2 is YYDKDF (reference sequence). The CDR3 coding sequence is TGTGCCACCAGCAGAGATGGGACTAGCTGGGACGAGCAGTACTTC. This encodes CATSRDGTSWDEQYF.

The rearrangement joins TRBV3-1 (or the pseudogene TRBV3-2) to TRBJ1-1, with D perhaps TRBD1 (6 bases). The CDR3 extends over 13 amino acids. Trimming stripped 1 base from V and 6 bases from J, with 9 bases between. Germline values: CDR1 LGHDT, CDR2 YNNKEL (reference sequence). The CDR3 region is CASSQADRSEAFF. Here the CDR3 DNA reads TGTGCCAGCAGCCAAGCAGACAGGTCTGAAGCTTTCTTT.

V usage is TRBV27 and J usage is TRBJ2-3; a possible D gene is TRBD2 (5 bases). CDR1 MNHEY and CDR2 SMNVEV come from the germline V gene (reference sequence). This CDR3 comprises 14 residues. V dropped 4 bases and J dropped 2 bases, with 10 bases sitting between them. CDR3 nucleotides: TGTGCCAGCAGTTGGGAGCGGTTCACAGATACGCAGTATTTT. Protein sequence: CASSWERFTDTQYF.

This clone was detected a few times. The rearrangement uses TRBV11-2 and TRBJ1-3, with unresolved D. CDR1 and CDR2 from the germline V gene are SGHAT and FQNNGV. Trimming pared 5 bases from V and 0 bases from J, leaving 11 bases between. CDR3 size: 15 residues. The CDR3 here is CASSTPSLSGNTIYF. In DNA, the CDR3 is TGTGCCAGCAGCACTCCGTCGCTCTCTGGAAACACCATATATTTT. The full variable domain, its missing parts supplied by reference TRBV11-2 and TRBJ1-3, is EAGVAQSPRYKIIEKRQSVAFWCNPISGHATLYWYQQILGQGPKLLIQFQNNGVVDDSQLPKDRFSAERLKGVDSTLKIQPAKLEDSAVYLCASSTPSLSGNTIYFGEGSWLTVV.

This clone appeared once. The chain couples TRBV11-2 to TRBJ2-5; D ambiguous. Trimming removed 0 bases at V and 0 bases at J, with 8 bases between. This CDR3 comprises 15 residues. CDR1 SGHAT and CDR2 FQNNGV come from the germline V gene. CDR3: CASSLDPVYQETQYF. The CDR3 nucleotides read TGTGCCAGCAGCTTAGATCCGGTGTACCAAGAGACCCAGTACTTC. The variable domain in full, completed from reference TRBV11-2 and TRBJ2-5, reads EAGVAQSPRYKIIEKRQSVAFWCNPISGHATLYWYQQILGQGPKLLIQFQNNGVVDDSQLPKDRFSAERLKGVDSTLKIQPAKLEDSAVYLCASSLDPVYQETQYFGPGTRLLVL.

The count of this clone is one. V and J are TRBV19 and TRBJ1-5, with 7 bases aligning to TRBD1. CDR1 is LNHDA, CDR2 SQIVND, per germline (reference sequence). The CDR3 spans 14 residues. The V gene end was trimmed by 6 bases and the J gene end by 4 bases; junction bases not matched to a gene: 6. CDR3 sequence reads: CASRFGTDNQPQHF. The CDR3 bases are TGTGCCAGTAGATTCGGGACAGATAATCAGCCCCAGCATTTT. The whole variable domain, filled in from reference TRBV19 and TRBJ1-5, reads DGGITQSPKYLFRKEGQNVTLSCEQNLNHDAMYWYRQDPGQGLRLIYYSQIVNDFQKGDIAEGYSVSREKKESFPLTVTSAQKNPTAFYLCASRFGTDNQPQHFGDGTRLSIL.

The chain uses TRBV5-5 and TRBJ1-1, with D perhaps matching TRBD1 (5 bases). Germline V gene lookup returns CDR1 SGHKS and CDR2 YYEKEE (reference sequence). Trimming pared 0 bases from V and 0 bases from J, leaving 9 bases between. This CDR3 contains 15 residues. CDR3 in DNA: TGTGCCAGCAGCTTGGCGCGCAGGGTGAACACTGAAGCTTTCTTT. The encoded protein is CASSLARRVNTEAFF.

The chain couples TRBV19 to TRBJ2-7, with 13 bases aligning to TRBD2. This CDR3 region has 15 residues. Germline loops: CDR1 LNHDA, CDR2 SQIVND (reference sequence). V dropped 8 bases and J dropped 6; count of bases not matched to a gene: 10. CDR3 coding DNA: TGTGCCAGTTCCTCAATTGGGACTAGCGGGACCGAGCAGTACTTC. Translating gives CASSSIGTSGTEQYF.

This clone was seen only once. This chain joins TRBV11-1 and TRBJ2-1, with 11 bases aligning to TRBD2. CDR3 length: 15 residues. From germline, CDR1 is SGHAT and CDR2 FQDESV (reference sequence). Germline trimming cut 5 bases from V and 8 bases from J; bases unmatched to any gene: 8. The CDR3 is CASSPLAGVSHEQFF. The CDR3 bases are TGTGCCAGCAGCCCACTAGCGGGAGTTTCCCATGAGCAGTTCTTC.

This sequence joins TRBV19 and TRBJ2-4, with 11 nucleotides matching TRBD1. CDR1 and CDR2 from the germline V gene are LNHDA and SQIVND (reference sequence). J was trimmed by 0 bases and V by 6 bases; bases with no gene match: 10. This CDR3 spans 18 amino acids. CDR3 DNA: TGTGCCAGTAGATCAGGGACAGGGGGGAGTATAGCCAAAAACATTCAGTACTTC. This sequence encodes CASRSGTGGSIAKNIQYF.

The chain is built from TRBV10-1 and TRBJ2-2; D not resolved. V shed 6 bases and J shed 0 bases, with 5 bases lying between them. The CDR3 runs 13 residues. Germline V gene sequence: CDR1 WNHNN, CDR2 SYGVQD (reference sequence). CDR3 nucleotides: TGCGCCAGCAGCGTGTCGAACACCGGGGAGCTGTTTTTT. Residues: CASSVSNTGELFF.

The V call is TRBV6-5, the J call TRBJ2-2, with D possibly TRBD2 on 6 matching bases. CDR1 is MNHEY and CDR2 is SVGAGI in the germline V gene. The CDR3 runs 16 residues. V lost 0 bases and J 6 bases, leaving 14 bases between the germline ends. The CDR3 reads CASSYSTGGLPGELFF. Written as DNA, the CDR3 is TGTGCCAGCAGTTACTCAACCGGGGGTCTCCCCGGGGAGCTGTTTTTT.

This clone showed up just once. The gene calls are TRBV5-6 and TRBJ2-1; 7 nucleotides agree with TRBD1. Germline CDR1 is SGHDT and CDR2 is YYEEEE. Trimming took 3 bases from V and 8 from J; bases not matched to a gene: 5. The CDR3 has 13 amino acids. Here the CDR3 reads CASSSRQGDEQFF. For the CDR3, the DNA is TGTGCCAGCAGCTCTCGACAGGGCGATGAGCAGTTCTTC.

CDR3 nucleotides: TGTGCCAGCAGTTACTCCGAACAAGTCTATGGCTACACCTTC. It specifies CASSYSEQVYGYTF. This chain joins TRBV6-5 and TRBJ1-2; D is undetermined. The V gene lost 0 bases and the J gene lost 4 bases, with 9 bases spanning the gap. This CDR3 is built from 14 residues. CDR1 and CDR2 (germline): MNHEY, SVGAGI.

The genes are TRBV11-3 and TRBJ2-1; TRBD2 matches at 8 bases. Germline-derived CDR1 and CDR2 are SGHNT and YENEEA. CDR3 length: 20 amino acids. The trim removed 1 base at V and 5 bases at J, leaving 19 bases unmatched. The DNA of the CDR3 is TGTGCCAGCAGCTTAGGATTGGGCTCCTCCAGCGGGAGACTCGACAATGAGCAGTTCTTC. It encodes CASSLGLGSSSGRLDNEQFF.

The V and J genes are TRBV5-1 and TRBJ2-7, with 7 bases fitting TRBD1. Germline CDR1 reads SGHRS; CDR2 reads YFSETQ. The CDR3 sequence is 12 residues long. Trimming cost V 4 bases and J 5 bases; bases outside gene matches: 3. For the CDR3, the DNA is TGCGCCAGCAGCCAACAGGGGAACGAGCAGTACTTC. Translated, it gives CASSQQGNEQYF.